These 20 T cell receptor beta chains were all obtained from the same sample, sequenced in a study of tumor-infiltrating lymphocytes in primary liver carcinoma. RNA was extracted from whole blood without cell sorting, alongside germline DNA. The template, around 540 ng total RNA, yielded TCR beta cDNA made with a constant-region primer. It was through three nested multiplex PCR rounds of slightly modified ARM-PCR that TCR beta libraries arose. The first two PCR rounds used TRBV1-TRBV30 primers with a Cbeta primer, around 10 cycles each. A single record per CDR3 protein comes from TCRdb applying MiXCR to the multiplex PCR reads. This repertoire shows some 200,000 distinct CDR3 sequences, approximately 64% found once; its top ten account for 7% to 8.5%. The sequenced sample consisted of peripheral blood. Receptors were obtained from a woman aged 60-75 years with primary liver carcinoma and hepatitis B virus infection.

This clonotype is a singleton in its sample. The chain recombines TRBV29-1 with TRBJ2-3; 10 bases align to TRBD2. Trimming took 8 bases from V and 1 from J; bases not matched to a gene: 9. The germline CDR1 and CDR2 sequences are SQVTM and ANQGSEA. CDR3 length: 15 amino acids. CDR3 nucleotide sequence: TGCAGCTCACGAGGGCTAGCGGGAGGCACAGATACGCAGTATTTT. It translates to CSSRGLAGGTDTQYF.

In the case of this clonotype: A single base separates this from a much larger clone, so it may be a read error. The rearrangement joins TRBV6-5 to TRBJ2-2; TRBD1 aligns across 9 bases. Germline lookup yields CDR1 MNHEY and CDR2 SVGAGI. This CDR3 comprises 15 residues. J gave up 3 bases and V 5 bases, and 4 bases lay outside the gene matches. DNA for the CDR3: TGTGCCAGCAGTGACAGGGGGTCTTACACCGGGGAGCTGTTTTTT. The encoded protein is CASSDRGSYTGELFF.

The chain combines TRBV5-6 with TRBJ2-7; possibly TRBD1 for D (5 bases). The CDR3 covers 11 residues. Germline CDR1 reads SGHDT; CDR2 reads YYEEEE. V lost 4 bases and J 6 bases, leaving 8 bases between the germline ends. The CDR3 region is CASSAGFEQYF. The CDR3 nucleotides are TGTGCCAGCAGCGCAGGGTTCGAGCAGTACTTC.

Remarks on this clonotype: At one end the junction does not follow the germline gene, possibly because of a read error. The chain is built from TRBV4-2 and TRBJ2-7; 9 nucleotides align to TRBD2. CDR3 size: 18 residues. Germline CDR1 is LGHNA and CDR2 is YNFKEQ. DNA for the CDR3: TGTGCCGGCAGCCAAGATTCGGGATTAGCGGGAGTGGGGTACGAGCAGTACTTC. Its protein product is CAGSQDSGLAGVGYEQYF.

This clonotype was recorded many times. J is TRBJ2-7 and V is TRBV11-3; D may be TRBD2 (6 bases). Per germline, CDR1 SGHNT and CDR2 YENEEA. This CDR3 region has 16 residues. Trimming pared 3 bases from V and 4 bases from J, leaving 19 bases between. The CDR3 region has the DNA TGTGCCAGCAGCTTCCGGAGTCAGGGACTTGATTACGAGCAGTACTTC. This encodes CASSFRSQGLDYEQYF.

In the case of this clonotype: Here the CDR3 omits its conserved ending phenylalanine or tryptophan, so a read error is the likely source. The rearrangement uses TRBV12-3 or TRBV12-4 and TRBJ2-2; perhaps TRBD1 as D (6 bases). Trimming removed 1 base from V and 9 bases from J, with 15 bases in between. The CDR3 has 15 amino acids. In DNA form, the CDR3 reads TGTGCCAGCAGTTTAGGACAGGCGGCGTCCCGGGAGCTGTTTCTT. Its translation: CASSLGQAASRELFL.

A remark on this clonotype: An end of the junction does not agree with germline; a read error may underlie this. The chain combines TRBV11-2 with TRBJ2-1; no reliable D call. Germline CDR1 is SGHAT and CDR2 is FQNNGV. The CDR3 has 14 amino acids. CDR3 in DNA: TGTGCCAGGAGCTTAGGAAGAGATTACAATGATCAGTTCTTC. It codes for CARSLGRDYNDQFF.

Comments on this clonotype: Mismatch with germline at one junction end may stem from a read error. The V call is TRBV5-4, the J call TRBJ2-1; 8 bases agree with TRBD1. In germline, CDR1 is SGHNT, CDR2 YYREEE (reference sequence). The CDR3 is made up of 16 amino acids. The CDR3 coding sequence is TGTGCCAGCAGTCAAATCCGGAACAGGGGGAACAATGAGCAGTTCTTT. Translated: CASSQIRNRGNNEQFF.

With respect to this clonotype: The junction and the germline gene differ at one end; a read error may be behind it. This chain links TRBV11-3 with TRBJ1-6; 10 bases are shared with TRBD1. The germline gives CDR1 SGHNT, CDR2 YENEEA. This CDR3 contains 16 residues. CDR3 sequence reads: CASSMTGTGAYSPLHF. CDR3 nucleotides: TGTGCCAGCAGCATGACCGGGACAGGGGCTTATTCGCCCCTCCACTTT.

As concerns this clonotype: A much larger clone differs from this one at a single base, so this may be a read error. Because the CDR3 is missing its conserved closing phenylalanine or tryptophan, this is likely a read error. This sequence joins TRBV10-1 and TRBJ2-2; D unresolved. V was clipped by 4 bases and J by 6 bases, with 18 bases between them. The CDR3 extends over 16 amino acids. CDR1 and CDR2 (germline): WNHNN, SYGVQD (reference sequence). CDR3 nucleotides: TGCGCCAGCAGTGGCCACGTGGACCGTCAATCCGGGGAGCTGTTTATT. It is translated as CASSGHVDRQSGELFI.

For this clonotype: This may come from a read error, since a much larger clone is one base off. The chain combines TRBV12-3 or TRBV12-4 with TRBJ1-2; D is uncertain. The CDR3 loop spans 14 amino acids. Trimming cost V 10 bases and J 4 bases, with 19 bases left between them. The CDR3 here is CATVPVGDGYGYTF. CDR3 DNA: TGTGCCACCGTTCCAGTGGGCGATGGCTATGGCTACACCTTC.

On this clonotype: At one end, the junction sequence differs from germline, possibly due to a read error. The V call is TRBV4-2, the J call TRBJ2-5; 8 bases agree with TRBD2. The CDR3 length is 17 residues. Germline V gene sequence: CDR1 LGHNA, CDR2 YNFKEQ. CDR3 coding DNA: TGTGCCAGCAGCCTGTCGTGGGGGCGGGAGGACCAAGAAACCCAGTACTTC. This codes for CASSLSWGREDQETQYF.

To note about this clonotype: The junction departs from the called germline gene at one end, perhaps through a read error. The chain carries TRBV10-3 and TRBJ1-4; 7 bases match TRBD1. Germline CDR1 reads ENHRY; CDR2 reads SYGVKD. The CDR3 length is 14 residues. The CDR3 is CAINRTGTNEKLFF. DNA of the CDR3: TGCGCCATCAACCGGACAGGAACTAATGAAAAACTGTTTTTT.

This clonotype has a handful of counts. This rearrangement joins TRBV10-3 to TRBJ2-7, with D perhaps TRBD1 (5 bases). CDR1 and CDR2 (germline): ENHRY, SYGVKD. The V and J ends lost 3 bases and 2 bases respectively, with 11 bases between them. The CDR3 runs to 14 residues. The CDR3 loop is CAISERQGTYEQYF. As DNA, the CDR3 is TGTGCCATCAGTGAAAGGCAGGGAACCTACGAGCAGTACTTC.

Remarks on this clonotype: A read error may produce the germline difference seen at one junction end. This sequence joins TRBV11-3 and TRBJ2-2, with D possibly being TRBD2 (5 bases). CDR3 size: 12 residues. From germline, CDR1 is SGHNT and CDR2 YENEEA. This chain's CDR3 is CASSKFTGVLSF. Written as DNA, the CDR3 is TGTGCCAGCAGCAAATTCACCGGGGTGCTGTCTTTT.

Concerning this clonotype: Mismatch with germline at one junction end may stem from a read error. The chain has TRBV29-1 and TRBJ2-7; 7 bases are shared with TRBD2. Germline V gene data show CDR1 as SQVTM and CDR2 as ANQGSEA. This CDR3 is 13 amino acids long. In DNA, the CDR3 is TGCAACGTTGAACCTAGCGGTACCTACGAGAAGTACTTC. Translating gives CNVEPSGTYEKYF.

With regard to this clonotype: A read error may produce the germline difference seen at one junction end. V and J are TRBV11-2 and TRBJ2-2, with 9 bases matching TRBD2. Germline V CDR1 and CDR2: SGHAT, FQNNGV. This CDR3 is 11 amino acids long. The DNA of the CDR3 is TGTGCCAACAGCCCTAGCGGGGAGTTGTTTTTT. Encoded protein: CANSPSGELFF.

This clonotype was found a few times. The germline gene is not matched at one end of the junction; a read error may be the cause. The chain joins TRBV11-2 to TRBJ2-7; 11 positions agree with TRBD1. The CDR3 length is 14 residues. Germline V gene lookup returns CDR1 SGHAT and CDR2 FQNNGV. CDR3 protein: CTSSLGQGAYEQYF. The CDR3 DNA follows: TGTACCAGCAGTTTAGGACAGGGGGCATACGAGCAGTACTTC.

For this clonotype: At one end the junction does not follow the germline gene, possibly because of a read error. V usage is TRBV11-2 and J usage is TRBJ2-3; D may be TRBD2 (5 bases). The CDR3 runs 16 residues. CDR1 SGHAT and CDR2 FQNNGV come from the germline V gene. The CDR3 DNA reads TGTACCAGCAGCCATGACTACCTCGGGGACACAGATACGCAGTATTTT. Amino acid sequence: CTSSHDYLGDTDTQYF.

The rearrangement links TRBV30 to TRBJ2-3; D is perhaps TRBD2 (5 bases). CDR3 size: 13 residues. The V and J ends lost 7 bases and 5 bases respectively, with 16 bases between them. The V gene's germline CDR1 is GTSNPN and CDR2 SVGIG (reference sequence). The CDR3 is CAFPGLDGDTQYF. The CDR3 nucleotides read TGTGCCTTCCCAGGACTGGACGGAGATACGCAGTATTTT.